This entry describes one TCR beta chain. The record originates from a study of blood T cell repertoires in COVID-19. Turning to the study itself: The analysed material was cDNA or gDNA that came from T cells, B-cell-depleted T cells, or PBMCs.

Individuals drawn from 24 US areas were about 18 to 90 years old. Exposed enrollees had met someone with a PCR-confirmed or clinician-diagnosed COVID-19 case at some point within the 2 weeks before study entry. As handled by the study authors: Nucleated cell number was recorded as an estimate derived from reference gene primer amplification. Sequenced by immunoSEQ multiplex PCR; TCRdb stores in-frame clones only, minus some. V and J calls and clone size are those listed in that table; D and trimming were worked out from the DNA. The sample consists of 150,000 to 200,000 clones, 60% to 80% of them appearing once. The source material was PBMCs or T cells enriched from blood (not recorded which). This sequence originates from a man aged 60-69 years who had been exposed to COVID-19.

In nucleotides, the CDR3 is TGTGCCAGCAGCCCACCGGGACTAGCGGGAGAAAACGAGCAGTACTTC. This gives the protein CASSPPGLAGENEQYF. The chain recombines TRBV3-1 (or the pseudogene TRBV3-2) with TRBJ2-7, with TRBD2 matching over 14 bases. Per the germline V gene, CDR1 is LGHDT and CDR2 is YNNKEL (reference sequence). Trimming removed 4 bases from V and 5 bases from J; junction bases left unmatched: 7. The length of the CDR3 is 16 residues.